This TCR beta chain stems from a study of cytomegalovirus exposure and HLA in healthy donors. Points from the study as a whole: Reports indicated that the classifier achieved high specificity and sensitivity in diagnosing cytomegalovirus status.

V lost 3 bases and J 0 bases, leaving 12 bases between the germline ends. The CDR3 has 15 residues. The germline V gene has CDR1 MNHEY and CDR2 SMNVEV (reference sequence). As to this clone: The antigen remains unidentified.

Researchers ran the PCR with 60 Vbeta and 13 Jbeta primers. Method: immunoSEQ multiplex PCR; TCRdb's copy keeps in-frame clones and lacks some. This table holds 200,000 to 250,000 clones, roughly 89% found once. This receptor was taken from a woman aged 18-29 years in good health and CMV-seronegative. V gene TRBV27 combines with J gene TRBJ2-7, with D possibly matching TRBD1 (5 bases). Input material: PBMCs. The CDR3 nucleotides are TGTGCCAGCAGTTTCAGACAGAGGAGCTCCTACGAGCAGTACTTC. This translates into CASSFRQRSSYEQYF.